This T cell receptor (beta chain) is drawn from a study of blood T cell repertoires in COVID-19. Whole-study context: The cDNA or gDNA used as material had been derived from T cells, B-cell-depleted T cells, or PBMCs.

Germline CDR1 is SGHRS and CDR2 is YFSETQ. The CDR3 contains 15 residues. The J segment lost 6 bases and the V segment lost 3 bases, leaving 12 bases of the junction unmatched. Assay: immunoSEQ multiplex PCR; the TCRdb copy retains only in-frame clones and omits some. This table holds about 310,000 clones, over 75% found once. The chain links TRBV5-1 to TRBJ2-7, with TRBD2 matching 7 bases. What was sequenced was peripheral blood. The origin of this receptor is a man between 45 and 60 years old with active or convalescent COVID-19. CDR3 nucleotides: TGCGCCAGCAGCTCAGGGAGGGCAGACTATGGCGAGCAGTACTTC. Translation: CASSSGRADYGEQYF.